Presented here are 23 T cell receptor beta chains from one specimen sequenced in a study of cytomegalovirus exposure and HLA in healthy donors. Generated by immunoSEQ multiplex PCR, the TCRdb table keeps only in-frame clones and is missing some. The sample contains roughly 130,000 clones, 85% to 90% of which appear only once. The sequenced sample was PBMCs. Receptor source: a woman aged 25 to 45 in good health and CMV-seropositive.

The V and J genes are TRBV5-1 and TRBJ2-5, with a possible D match to TRBD1 (6 bases). The length of the CDR3 is 15 residues. Germline lookup yields CDR1 SGHRS and CDR2 YFSETQ. V was cut by 2 bases and J by 2 bases, with 13 bases left in between. CDR3 in DNA: TGCGCCAGCAGCTTCTGGACAGATGCACAAGAGACCCAGTACTTC. It is translated as CASSFWTDAQETQYF.

This clone has only a few counts. The CDR3 nucleotides are TGTGCCAGCAGGATCGCAGGGGGCGCGGGCACCATATATTTT. This sequence encodes CASRIAGGAGTIYF. J is TRBJ1-3 and V is TRBV6-1; 8 bases align to TRBD1. CDR3 length equals 14 residues. Germline CDR1 MNHNS, CDR2 SASEGT. With 6 bases clipped from V and 9 bases from J, the junction kept 10 bases outside the gene matches.

This clone appeared a single time. The chain combines TRBV7-8 with TRBJ1-2; D unclear. The CDR3 has 15 amino acids. Germline V gene lookup returns CDR1 SGHVS and CDR2 FQNEAQ. Deletions cut 4 bases from V and 1 base from J, with 13 bases between. The CDR3 sequence: CASSSDQTFNYGYTF. The CDR3 coding sequence is TGTGCCAGCAGCTCAGACCAGACATTTAACTATGGCTACACCTTC.

This sequence joins TRBV7-2 and TRBJ2-1; weak D call: TRBD2 (7 bases). Germline V lookup: CDR1 SGHTA, CDR2 FQGNSA. The CDR3 extends over 13 amino acids. V was shortened by 3 bases and J by 8 bases, with 11 bases between the two germline ends. In DNA, the CDR3 is TGTGCCAGCAGCTTGGGGGGGCCGGATGAGCAGTTCTTC. Its protein product is CASSLGGPDEQFF. Full variable domain (rest looked up from reference TRBV7-2 and TRBJ2-1): GAGVSQSPSNKVTEKGKDVELRCDPISGHTALYWYRQSLGQGLEFLIYFQGNSAPDKSGLPSDRFSAERTGGSVSTLTIQRTQQEDSAVYLCASSLGGPDEQFFGPGTRLTVL.

The gene calls are TRBV10-2 and TRBJ2-1; 8 nucleotides agree with TRBD2. Germline V CDR1 and CDR2: WSHSY, SAAADI. This CDR3 region has 14 residues. V was clipped by 8 bases and J by 5 bases; unmatched bases: 8. The CDR3 region is CASLERGTHNEQFF. In DNA form, the CDR3 reads TGCGCCAGCCTAGAGCGGGGGACCCACAATGAGCAGTTCTTC.

This clone was seen just once. The germline gene is not matched at one end of the junction; a read error may be the cause. The CDR3 sequence is CASSLAGQINQPQHF. DNA of the CDR3: TGTGCCAGCAGCCTAGCGGGACAGATTAATCAGCCCCAGCATTTT. This chain connects TRBV7-2 to TRBJ1-5, with 7 bases aligning to TRBD1. There are 15 residues in the CDR3. Germline CDR1 SGHTA, CDR2 FQGNSA. The full variable domain, with the rest looked up from reference TRBV7-2 and TRBJ1-5, is GAGVSQSPSNKVTEKGKDVELRCDPISGHTALYWYRQSLGQGLEFLIYFQGNSAPDKSGLPSDRFSAERTGGSVSTLTIQRTQQEDSAVYLCASSLAGQINQPQHFGDGTRLSIL.

V usage is TRBV11-2 and J usage is TRBJ1-1; D is undetermined. This CDR3 spans 12 amino acids. Trimming took off 1 base at V and 7 bases at J, with 7 bases between the two ends. Germline-derived CDR1 and CDR2 are SGHAT and FQNNGV. This chain's CDR3 is CASSLGSIEAFF. CDR3 bases: TGTGCCAGCAGCTTAGGCTCTATTGAAGCTTTCTTT.

For the CDR3, the DNA is TGTGCCAGCAGCCTCGGGAGGCCCAGCACAGATACGCAGTATTTT. Residues: CASSLGRPSTDTQYF. This rearrangement joins TRBV5-5 to TRBJ2-3, with 7 positions matching TRBD2. Per the germline V gene, CDR1 is SGHKS and CDR2 is YYEKEE (reference sequence). J gave up 0 bases and V 4 bases, and 5 bases lay outside the gene matches. The CDR3 has 15 residues.

The genes are TRBV18 and TRBJ2-7; D is possibly TRBD1 (6 bases). CDR1 is KGHSH and CDR2 is LQKENI in the germline V gene. Trimming shortened V by 3 bases and J by 6 bases, and 9 bases separated the two germline ends. The length of the CDR3 is 12 residues. CDR3 DNA sequence: TGTGCCAGCTCACCGCAGGGGCGCGAGCAGTACTTC. It translates to CASSPQGREQYF. The whole variable domain, filled in from reference TRBV18 and TRBJ2-7, reads NAGVMQNPRHLVRRRGQEARLRCSPMKGHSHVYWYRQLPEEGLKFMVYLQKENIIDESGMPKERFSAEFPKEGPSILRIQQVVRGDSAAYFCASSPQGREQYFGPGTRLTVT.

This clone has more than one count but fewer than ten. The chain combines TRBV7-7 with TRBJ2-2; 7 nucleotides match TRBD1. The CDR3 is 16 residues long. Germline trimming cut 5 bases from V and 5 bases from J; bases unmatched to any gene: 11. The V gene's germline CDR1 is SSHAT and CDR2 FNYEAQ (reference sequence). The CDR3 loop reads CASSDGTVQNTGELFF. CDR3 nucleotides: TGTGCCAGCAGCGATGGGACAGTTCAAAATACCGGGGAGCTGTTTTTT.

The chain joins TRBV9 to TRBJ2-3, with TRBD2 identical over 9 bases. This CDR3 has 16 amino acids. Germline V gene lookup returns CDR1 SGDLS and CDR2 YYNGEE. With V trimmed by 4 bases and J by 5 bases, 11 bases remained unmatched. The CDR3 nucleotides read TGTGCCAGCAGCTCACTGACTAGCGGCGGGGGAGATACGCAGTATTTT. Translation: CASSSLTSGGGDTQYF. The variable domain in full, completed from reference TRBV9 and TRBJ2-3, reads DSGVTQTPKHLITATGQRVTLRCSPRSGDLSVYWYQQSLDQGLQFLIQYYNGEERAKGNILERFSAQQFPDLHSELNLSSLELGDSALYFCASSSLTSGGGDTQYFGPGTRLTVL.

This chain joins TRBV7-8 and TRBJ1-3, with D hard to call. CDR3 length: 15 amino acids. The V gene's germline CDR1 is SGHVS and CDR2 FQNEAQ. Trimming cost V 3 bases and J 0 bases, with 9 bases left between them. For the CDR3, the DNA is TGTGCCAGCAGCTTGCCACAAACCTCTGGAAACACCATATATTTT. It translates to CASSLPQTSGNTIYF.

J is TRBJ2-5 and V is TRBV5-6, with D possibly matching TRBD2 (7 bases). Germline V lookup: CDR1 SGHDT, CDR2 YYEEEE. V lost 1 base and J 5 bases, leaving 15 bases between the germline ends. The CDR3 extends over 15 amino acids. CDR3 residues: CASSLRGGRWETQYF. The CDR3 nucleotides are TGTGCCAGCAGCTTGAGGGGGGGTAGATGGGAGACCCAGTACTTC.

The chain recombines TRBV27 with TRBJ1-2, with 11 bases fitting TRBD1. Germline V lookup: CDR1 MNHEY, CDR2 SMNVEV (reference sequence). V dropped 6 bases and J dropped 8; count of bases not matched to a gene: 8. The CDR3 runs to 14 residues. As DNA, the CDR3 is TGTGCCAGCAGAGGACAGGGGGCATCGGGGGGCTACACCTTC. This gives the protein CASRGQGASGGYTF.

This chain uses TRBV5-6 with TRBJ1-2; D is possibly TRBD1 (6 bases). Trimming shortened V by 0 bases and J by 4 bases, and 13 bases separated the two germline ends. This CDR3 is built from 15 residues. The V gene's germline CDR1 is SGHDT and CDR2 YYEEEE. The CDR3 nucleotides are TGTGCCAGCAGCTTGGGCCGGGGGGGCCTCTATGGCTACACCTTC. Its translation is CASSLGRGGLYGYTF.

The chain is built from TRBV6-1 and TRBJ1-2, with D uncertain. The CDR3 sequence is 12 residues long. CDR1 and CDR2 from the germline V gene are MNHNS and SASEGT. The V end lost 3 bases, the J end lost 5 bases, and 7 bases lay between the germline ends. CDR3 region: CASSDWAYGYTF. The CDR3 nucleotides read TGTGCCAGCAGTGATTGGGCGTATGGCTACACCTTC.

This clone has only one observation. The chain recombines TRBV7-2 with TRBJ2-7, with D possibly TRBD1 on 5 matching bases. CDR1 SGHTA and CDR2 FQGNSA come from the germline V gene. V lost 3 bases and J lost 0, with 9 bases in between. The CDR3 consists of 14 residues. The CDR3 sequence is CASSFQGSSYEQYF. The DNA for the CDR3 is TGTGCCAGCAGCTTTCAGGGTTCCTCCTACGAGCAGTACTTC.

This sequence joins TRBV28 and TRBJ2-3, with 12 bases lining up with TRBD2. The CDR3 contains 16 residues. Germline values: CDR1 MDHEN, CDR2 SYDVKM. V lost 4 bases and J lost 9; bases outside the gene matches: 11. CDR3 bases: TGTGCCAGCAGTTCAAGACTAGCGGGGGTCAAGGTCACGCAGTATTTT. Its protein product is CASSSRLAGVKVTQYF.

The chain couples TRBV6-5 to TRBJ2-7; TRBD1 aligns across 7 bases. The germline gives CDR1 MNHEY, CDR2 SVGAGI. With V trimmed by 5 bases and J by 0 bases, 4 bases remained unmatched. The CDR3 spans 14 residues. The DNA for the CDR3 is TGTGCCAGCAGTGGACGGACAGGCTCCTACGAGCAGTACTTC. Protein sequence: CASSGRTGSYEQYF.

The V gene is TRBV6-1, the J gene TRBJ2-3; TRBD1 might be the D (5 bases). This CDR3 has 14 residues. The V end was cut by 7 bases, the J end by 1 base, with 12 bases between. Germline lookup yields CDR1 MNHNS and CDR2 SASEGT. The CDR3 sequence is CASTPQGGTDTQYF. The CDR3 DNA is TGTGCCAGCACCCCCCAAGGGGGCACAGATACGCAGTATTTT.

V and J are TRBV28 and TRBJ2-3; 8 positions match TRBD1. The V and J ends lost 6 bases and 0 bases, in that order; junction bases with no gene match: 2. Germline V gives CDR1 MDHEN, CDR2 SYDVKM. This CDR3 has 14 amino acids. The CDR3 bases are TGTGCCAGCAGACGGACAGGGAGCACAGATACGCAGTATTTT. It is translated as CASRRTGSTDTQYF.

The rearrangement uses TRBV18 and TRBJ1-6, with D perhaps TRBD1 (5 bases). The V gene's germline CDR1 is KGHSH and CDR2 LQKENI. Trimming removed 6 bases from V and 7 bases from J, with 16 bases in between. This CDR3 is 15 amino acids long. The CDR3 is CASSPGEGRNSPLHF. The DNA for the CDR3 is TGTGCCAGCTCGCCGGGGGAGGGAAGAAATTCACCCCTCCACTTT.

This chain connects TRBV7-3 to TRBJ1-2; a weak D match, TRBD1 (6 bases). The germline V gene has CDR1 SGHTA and CDR2 FQGTGA. CDR3 length equals 13 residues. Trimming removed 1 base at V and 8 bases at J, with 11 bases between. The CDR3, as DNA: TGTGCCAGCAGCTTAAATCAGGGGTTAGGCTACACCTTC. Translating it yields CASSLNQGLGYTF.